A selection of T cell receptor beta chains follows, all from one sample in a study of T cells expressing NK-cell markers. TCRdb reprocessed the 5' RACE reads; each CDR3 protein has one entry and no DNA is given. This sample's table has 400,000 to 550,000 distinct CDR3 sequences. The specimen sequenced was blood T cells: a sorted CD56 or NKG2C T cell subset, CD4+ or CD8+ T cells, or bulk PBMC T cells (not recorded which). All receptors derive from a woman between 18 and 70 years old in good health. The CDR3 runs from the conserved cysteine through the conserved F or W.

v_gene	j_gene	CDR3aa
TRBV20-1	TRBJ2-7	CSARDEDRDTFLATYEQYF
TRBV19	TRBJ1-5	CASSIFPGRQGSNQPQHF
TRBV20-1	TRBJ2-3	CSARDRQRGGRTDTQYF
TRBV20-1	TRBJ1-6	CSARDGQGSRSPLHF
TRBV7-3	TRBJ2-1	CASSPIAGGYYEQFF
TRBV5-1	TRBJ2-3	CASSLGRGGDRSTDTQYF
TRBV6-1	TRBJ2-5	CASRPGQGERETQYF
TRBV12-3/TRBV12-4	TRBJ1-1	CASSFYPLTGGRDTEAFF
TRBV29-1	TRBJ2-2	CSVWPVAGPTGELFF
TRBV5-5	TRBJ2-7	CASSSQVRNEQYF
TRBV7-7	TRBJ2-3	CASSPTEALPTDTQYF
TRBV7-2	TRBJ2-1	CASSHLRGTGDEQFF
TRBV20-1	TRBJ2-5	CSANRLSETQYF
TRBV4-2	TRBJ2-5	CASSQDLGGLYETQYF
TRBV7-2	TRBJ2-3	CASSPLRVAVGDTQYF
TRBV7-8	TRBJ1-3	CASSFGVSGNTIYF
TRBV6-5	TRBJ1-1	CASSYSNTGSSEAFF
TRBV20-1	TRBJ2-7	CSGITGESREQYF